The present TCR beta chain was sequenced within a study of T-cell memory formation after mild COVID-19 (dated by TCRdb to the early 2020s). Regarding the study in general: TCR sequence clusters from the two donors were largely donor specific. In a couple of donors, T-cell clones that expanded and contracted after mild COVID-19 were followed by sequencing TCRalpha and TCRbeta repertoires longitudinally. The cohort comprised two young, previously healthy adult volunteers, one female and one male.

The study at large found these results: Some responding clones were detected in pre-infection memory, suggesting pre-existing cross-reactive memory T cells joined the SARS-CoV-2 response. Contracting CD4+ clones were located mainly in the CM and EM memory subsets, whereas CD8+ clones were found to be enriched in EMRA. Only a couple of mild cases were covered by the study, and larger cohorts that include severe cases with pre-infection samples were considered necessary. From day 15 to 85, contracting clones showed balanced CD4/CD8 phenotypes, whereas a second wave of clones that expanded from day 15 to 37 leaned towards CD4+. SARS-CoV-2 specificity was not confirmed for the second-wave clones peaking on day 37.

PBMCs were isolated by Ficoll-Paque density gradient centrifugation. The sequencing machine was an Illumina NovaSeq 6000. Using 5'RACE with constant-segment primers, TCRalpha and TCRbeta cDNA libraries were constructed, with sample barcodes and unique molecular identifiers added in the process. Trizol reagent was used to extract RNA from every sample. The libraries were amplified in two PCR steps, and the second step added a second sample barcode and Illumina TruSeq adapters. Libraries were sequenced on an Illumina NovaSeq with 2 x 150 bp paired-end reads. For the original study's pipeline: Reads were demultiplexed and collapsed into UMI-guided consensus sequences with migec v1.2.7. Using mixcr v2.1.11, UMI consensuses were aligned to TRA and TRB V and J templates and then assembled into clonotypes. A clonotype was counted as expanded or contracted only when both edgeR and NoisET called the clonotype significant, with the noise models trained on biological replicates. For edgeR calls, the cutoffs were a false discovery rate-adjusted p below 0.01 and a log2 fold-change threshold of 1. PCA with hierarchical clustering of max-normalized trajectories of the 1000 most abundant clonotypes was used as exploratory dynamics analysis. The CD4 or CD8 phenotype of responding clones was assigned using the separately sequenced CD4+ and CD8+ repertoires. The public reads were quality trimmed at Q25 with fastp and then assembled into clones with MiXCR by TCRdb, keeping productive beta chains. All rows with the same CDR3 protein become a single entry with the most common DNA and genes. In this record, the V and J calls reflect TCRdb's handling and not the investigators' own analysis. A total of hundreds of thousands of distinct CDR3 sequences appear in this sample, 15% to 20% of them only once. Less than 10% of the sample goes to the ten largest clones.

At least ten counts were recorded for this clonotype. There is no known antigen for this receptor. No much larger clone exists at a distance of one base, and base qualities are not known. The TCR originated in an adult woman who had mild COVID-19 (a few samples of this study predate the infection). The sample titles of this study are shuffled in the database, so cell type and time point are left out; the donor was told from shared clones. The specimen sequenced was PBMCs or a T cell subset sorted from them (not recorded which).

The CDR3 corresponds to CASSSTAYEQYF. The sequenced DNA: TGTGCCAGCAGCTCCACTGCCTACGAGCAGTACTTC. In this chain, TRBV7-6 is recombined with TRBJ2-7; the D gene assignment is ambiguous. V was cut back by 4 bases and J by 2 bases, leaving a gap of 6 bases between them. CDR1 SGHVS and CDR2 FNYEAQ are derived from the germline V gene. From cysteine to phenylalanine, the CDR3 is 12 amino acids long. The kept DNA is CDR3 alone, 36 bases in frame from the first base.